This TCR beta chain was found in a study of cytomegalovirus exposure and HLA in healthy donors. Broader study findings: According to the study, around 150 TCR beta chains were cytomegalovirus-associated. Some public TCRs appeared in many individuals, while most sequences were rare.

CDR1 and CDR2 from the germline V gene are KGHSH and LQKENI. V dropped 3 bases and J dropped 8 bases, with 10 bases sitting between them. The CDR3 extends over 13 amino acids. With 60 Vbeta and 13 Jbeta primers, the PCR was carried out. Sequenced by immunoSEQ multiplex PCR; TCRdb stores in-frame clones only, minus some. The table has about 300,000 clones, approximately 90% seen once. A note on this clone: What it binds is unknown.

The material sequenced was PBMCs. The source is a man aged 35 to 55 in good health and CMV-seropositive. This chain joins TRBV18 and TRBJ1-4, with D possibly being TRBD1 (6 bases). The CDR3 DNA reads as TGTGCCAGCTCACCGGCCCAGGGGGAAAAACTGTTTTTT. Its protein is CASSPAQGEKLFF.